These 13 T cell receptor beta chains came from one sample sequenced in a study of blood T cell repertoires in COVID-19. Assay used: immunoSEQ multiplex PCR; TCRdb lists only in-frame clones, some missing. The top ten clones hold 17% of a sample with roughly 190,000 clones, roughly three quarters of them seen once. The specimen sequenced was PBMCs or T cells enriched from blood (not recorded which). Source of these receptors: a woman aged 45-65 years with acute COVID-19.

The gene calls are TRBV7-6 and TRBJ1-1, with D possibly matching TRBD1 (6 bases). The CDR3 is made up of 18 amino acids. Trimming took 5 bases from V and 3 from J, leaving 25 bases between them. Germline CDR1 is SGHVS and CDR2 is FNYEAQ. The CDR3 nucleotides read TGTGCCAGCAGCCCGCCGAACAGGGTTGTTCCAGTGGACACTGAAGCTTTCTTT. The encoded protein is CASSPPNRVVPVDTEAFF.

The V gene is TRBV6-5, the J gene TRBJ2-1; 10 bases map to TRBD1. The CDR3 consists of 15 residues. V dropped 7 bases and J dropped 9; count of bases not matched to a gene: 12. Germline CDR1 is MNHEY and CDR2 is SVGAGI. The CDR3 is CASIYSGQGHGEQFF. In DNA, the CDR3 is TGTGCCAGCATATATTCGGGACAGGGGCATGGTGAGCAGTTCTTC.

V and J are TRBV7-9 and TRBJ1-1; D gene uncertain. The germline CDR1 and CDR2 sequences are SEHNR and FQNEAQ (reference sequence). CDR3 size: 14 residues. With 5 bases removed from V and 2 bases from J, the gap between germline ends came to 12 bases. Here the CDR3 DNA reads TGTGCCAGCAGCCCTTCGGGAGGAAACACTGAAGCTTTCTTT. Its protein product is CASSPSGGNTEAFF.

The chain is built from TRBV19 and TRBJ2-1, with no clear D. This CDR3 has 16 residues. V shed 6 bases and J shed 5 bases, with 20 bases lying between them. CDR1 is LNHDA, CDR2 SQIVND, per germline (reference sequence). The CDR3 DNA is TGTGCCAGTAGGGATAGTCGAACGGTGACACACAATGAGCAGTTCTTC. Its protein is CASRDSRTVTHNEQFF.

This rearrangement joins TRBV7-9 to TRBJ1-3; D unclear. Trimming cost V 4 bases and J 0 bases, with 7 bases left between them. This CDR3 has 14 amino acids. Looked up from germline, CDR1 is SEHNR and CDR2 is FQNEAQ (reference sequence). In nucleotides, the CDR3 is TGTGCCAGCAGCTCCCTGTACTCTGGAAACACCATATATTTT. Translating gives CASSSLYSGNTIYF. The full variable domain, with the rest looked up from reference TRBV7-9 and TRBJ1-3, is DTGVSQNPRHKITKRGQNVTFRCDPISEHNRLYWYRQTLGQGPEFLTYFQNEAQLEKSRLLSDRFSAERPKGSFSTLEIQRTEQGDSAMYLCASSSLYSGNTIYFGEGSWLTVV.

The rearrangement joins TRBV18 to TRBJ1-1, with D possibly being TRBD1 (5 bases). Germline CDR1 KGHSH, CDR2 LQKENI. This CDR3 comprises 13 residues. The V and J ends lost 6 bases and 5 bases respectively, with 13 bases between them. CDR3 region: CASSVGGETEAFF. The CDR3 DNA reads as TGTGCCAGCTCCGTCGGAGGGGAGACTGAAGCTTTCTTT.

The rearrangement joins TRBV19 to TRBJ1-5, with D possibly matching TRBD1 (5 bases). This CDR3 comprises 15 residues. V dropped 0 bases and J dropped 4 bases, with 10 bases sitting between them. Germline-derived CDR1 and CDR2 are LNHDA and SQIVND (reference sequence). CDR3 in amino acids: CASSIETGQNQPQHF. CDR3 nucleotides: TGTGCCAGTAGTATAGAAACAGGACAAAATCAGCCCCAGCATTTT.

The rearrangement joins TRBV30 to TRBJ2-1; TRBD2 is a possible D gene (7 bases). Germline V CDR1 and CDR2: GTSNPN, SVGIG (reference sequence). V was shortened by 3 bases and J by 5 bases, with 14 bases between the two germline ends. This CDR3 has 14 residues. This CDR3 is CAWRRGGGHNEQFF. The CDR3 DNA follows: TGTGCCTGGAGAAGGGGCGGGGGCCACAATGAGCAGTTCTTC.

The chain joins TRBV6-5 to TRBJ1-2; the match to TRBD1 covers 7 bases. Looked up from germline, CDR1 is MNHEY and CDR2 is SVGAGI. The CDR3 loop spans 14 amino acids. Losses at the gene ends were 7 bases for V and 2 bases for J; bases not matched to a gene: 7. The CDR3 spells CASTGGTVNYGYTF. The CDR3 DNA reads as TGTGCCAGCACCGGAGGGACAGTCAACTATGGCTACACCTTC.

The V gene is TRBV7-2, the J gene TRBJ2-1, with a possible D match to TRBD2 (5 bases). V lost 3 bases to trimming and J lost 9 bases, with 9 bases between them. The length of the CDR3 is 12 residues. Germline CDR1 is SGHTA and CDR2 is FQGNSA. This CDR3 is CASSLTIFEQFF. The DNA for the CDR3 is TGTGCCAGCAGCTTGACTATTTTTGAGCAGTTCTTC.

The chain is built from TRBV2 and TRBJ1-1; 8 bases agree with TRBD1. The CDR3 loop spans 15 amino acids. Germline assignment: CDR1 SNHLY and CDR2 FYNNEI. J was trimmed by 4 bases and V by 6 bases; bases with no gene match: 10. The CDR3 sequence: CASRGGQGSFTEAFF. DNA of the CDR3: TGTGCCAGCAGGGGAGGACAGGGAAGTTTCACTGAAGCTTTCTTT.

This clone has just a few counts. This sequence joins TRBV6-2 or TRBV6-3 and TRBJ2-3; D gene ambiguous. The CDR3 covers 14 residues. Trimming cost V 2 bases and J 4 bases, with 10 bases left between them. Germline V CDR1 and CDR2: MNHEY, SVGEGT. This chain's CDR3 is CASSYEVSADTQYF. The CDR3 DNA reads TGTGCCAGCAGTTACGAGGTTTCGGCAGATACGCAGTATTTT.

The chain is built from TRBV9 and TRBJ2-3; D unclear. This CDR3 is built from 15 residues. Looked up from germline, CDR1 is SGDLS and CDR2 is YYNGEE. Deletions cut 0 bases from V and 1 base from J, with 9 bases between. The CDR3 here is CASSVDSGGTDTQYF. CDR3 DNA: TGTGCCAGCAGCGTAGACTCTGGAGGCACAGATACGCAGTATTTT. Drawing the rest from reference TRBV9 and TRBJ2-3, the complete variable domain is DSGVTQTPKHLITATGQRVTLRCSPRSGDLSVYWYQQSLDQGLQFLIQYYNGEERAKGNILERFSAQQFPDLHSELNLSSLELGDSALYFCASSVDSGGTDTQYFGPGTRLTVL.